A single sample is the source of the 24 T cell receptor beta chains below, sequenced in a study of T cells in women clearing cervical HPV infection. The table came from immunoSEQ multiplex PCR; TCRdb's copy has only in-frame clones and leaves some out. Its listing shows about 36,000 clones. Sequenced input: blood buffy coat. The receptor source for this set is a woman between 18 and 70 years old with a cervical HPV16 infection that either progressed to CIN3+ or cleared (not recorded which).

Partial CDR3 DNA: TGCGCCAGCAGCTTGACAGGCGACGATAACTATGGC. It codes for CASSLTGDDNYG. The entire CDR3 sequence reads CASSLTGDDNYGYTF. The chain links TRBV5-1 to TRBJ1-2, with a possible D match to TRBD1 (5 bases). The CDR3 end lies 3 residues beyond the end of the read and is filled in from the germline J gene. In germline, CDR1 is SGHRS, CDR2 YFSETQ. V was shortened by 1 base and J by 1 base, with 11 bases between the two germline ends. This CDR3 comprises 15 residues.

A remark on this clone: Sequencing ends 3 residues short of the CDR3 end; the germline J gene provides the rest. V is TRBV5-1 and J is TRBJ1-1; the D is unclear. Trimming removed 4 bases at V and 4 bases at J, with 20 bases between. CDR1 is SGHRS, CDR2 YFSETQ, per germline. The CDR3 spans 16 residues. CDR3 bases read: TGCGCCAGCAGCATCCAACCCCGGGGTACGGGCACTGAA. This gives the protein CASSIQPRGTGTE. The full CDR3 protein is CASSIQPRGTGTEAFF.

A word on this clone: The read ends 3 residues shy of where the CDR3 ends; the end is completed using the germline J gene. V is TRBV2 and J is TRBJ2-5, with a weak D call TRBD1 (6 bases). From germline, CDR1 is SNHLY and CDR2 FYNNEI. The V end was cut by 8 bases, the J end by 5 bases, with 21 bases between. CDR3 length: 15 amino acids. The CDR3 is CASDIGAGAKETQYF. The DNA read from the CDR3 is TGTGCCAGCGACATAGGGGCAGGGGCGAAGGAGACC.

Worth noting for this clone: The read ends 3 residues early relative to the CDR3; the germline J gene fills the gap. The chain combines TRBV10-2 with TRBJ2-7, with a weak D call TRBD2 (6 bases). The CDR3 covers 17 residues. CDR1 and CDR2 from the germline V gene are WSHSY and SAAADI. With 0 bases removed from V and 0 bases from J, the gap between germline ends came to 15 bases. The DNA read from the CDR3 is TGCGCCAGCAGTGAGTCCCGTGATGGGGGGTTCTCCTACGAG. Its translation is CASSESRDGGFSYE. The entire CDR3 protein is CASSESRDGGFSYEQYF.

This chain's CDR3 is CASSFIGQTKNEQYF. Partial CDR3 DNA: TGCGCCAGCAGCTTCATTGGACAGACAAAAAACGAG. The chain links TRBV5-1 to TRBJ2-7; a possible D gene is TRBD1 (6 bases). The CDR3 is cut off 3 residues early in the read; its end comes from the germline J gene. V lost 2 bases, J lost 5 bases, and 17 bases lay in between. The CDR3 is made up of 15 amino acids. The germline V gene has CDR1 SGHRS and CDR2 YFSETQ. Filled out from reference TRBV5-1 and TRBJ2-7, the complete variable domain reads KAGVTQTPRYLIKTRGQQVTLSCSPISGHRSVSWYQQTPGQGLQFLFEYFSETQRNKGNFPGRFSGRQFSNSRSEMNVSTLELGDSALYLCASSFIGQTKNEQYFGPGTRLTVT.

Concerning this clone itself: Read coverage stops 3 residues before the CDR3 terminus; the germline J gene supplies the remainder. The V gene is TRBV7-7, the J gene TRBJ2-5; 7 bases align to TRBD1. Germline trimming cut 6 bases from V and 3 bases from J; bases unmatched to any gene: 7. The germline V gene has CDR1 SSHAT and CDR2 FNYEAQ (reference sequence). The CDR3 has 14 amino acids. The sequenced part of the CDR3 DNA is TGTGCCAGCAGGAACGGACAGGTTGAAGAGACC. Its translation: CASRNGQVEET. The entire CDR3 sequence reads CASRNGQVEETQYF.

With respect to this clone: The read halts 3 residues ahead of the CDR3 end, with the missing end drawn from the germline J gene. This chain joins TRBV20-1 and TRBJ2-7; D unclear. The CDR3 has 11 amino acids. The germline V gene encodes CDR1 DFQATT and CDR2 SNEGSKA (reference sequence). V was cut by 0 bases and J by 3 bases, with 3 bases left in between. CDR3 bases read: TGCAGTGCTAGAGACCACTACGAG. Protein: CSARDHYE. The whole CDR3 reads CSARDHYEQYF.

On this clone: The CDR3 goes on 3 residues after the read ends, and that part is filled in from the germline J gene. V gene TRBV7-6 combines with J gene TRBJ1-6; TRBD1 is a possible D gene (5 bases). Per the germline V gene, CDR1 is SGHVS and CDR2 is FNYEAQ. The ends were cut back, 5 bases at V and 3 bases at J, with 8 bases in the middle. This CDR3 comprises 14 residues. The CDR3 DNA, read in part, is TGTGCCAGCAGCCCGACAGACTATAATTCACCC. Its translation is CASSPTDYNSP. The full CDR3 sequence reads CASSPTDYNSPLHF.

As to this clone: The sequence runs out 3 residues before the end of the CDR3; the remainder is reconstructed from the germline J gene. The chain uses TRBV5-6 and TRBJ1-6; D is unclear. Trimming removed 0 bases from V and 9 bases from J, with 13 bases in between. The CDR3 covers 15 residues. Germline V gene lookup returns CDR1 SGHDT and CDR2 YYEEEE. CDR3 DNA, as far as it was read: TGTGCCAGCAGCTTGGGTTCCTATTCGGGTTCACCC. This translates into CASSLGSYSGSP. The full-length CDR3 reads as CASSLGSYSGSPLHF. The full variable domain, completed using reference TRBV5-6 and TRBJ1-6, is DAGVTQSPTHLIKTRGQQVTLRCSPKSGHDTVSWYQQALGQGPQFIFQYYEEEERQRGNFPDRFSGHQFPNYSSELNVNALLLGDSALYLCASSLGSYSGSPLHFGNGTRLTVT.

For this clone: The read ends 3 residues shy of where the CDR3 ends; the end is completed using the germline J gene. This chain connects TRBV7-2 to TRBJ1-6, with 10 positions matching TRBD1. Germline loops: CDR1 SGHTA, CDR2 FQGNSA. J was trimmed by 11 bases and V by 5 bases; bases with no gene match: 6. The length of the CDR3 is 14 residues. The CDR3 reads CASSLWTGGTPLHF. The part of the CDR3 DNA that was read is TGTGCCAGCAGCCTCTGGACAGGGGGTACACCC.

This chain's CDR3 is CASSQGRLGGANQYEQYF. CDR3 DNA (partial): TGCGCCAGCAGCCAAGGAAGGCTAGGCGGGGCGAATCAGTACGAG. The chain is built from TRBV4-1 and TRBJ2-7; weak D call: TRBD2 (6 bases). The CDR3 end lies 3 residues beyond the end of the read and is filled in from the germline J gene. V was trimmed by 1 base and J by 4 bases, leaving 23 bases between them. This CDR3 spans 18 amino acids. From germline, CDR1 is MGHRA and CDR2 YSYEKL.

With respect to this clone: The sequenced fragment ends 3 residues before the CDR3 boundary, so the rest is inferred from the germline J gene. The chain recombines TRBV12-3 or TRBV12-4 with TRBJ2-1; weak D call: TRBD2 (6 bases). The CDR3 consists of 13 residues. The V end lost 7 bases, the J end lost 8 bases, and 15 bases lay between the germline ends. The sequenced CDR3 bases are TGTGCCAGCACCGTAGGACTAACCGATGAG. Protein product: CASTVGLTDE. The whole CDR3 is CASTVGLTDEQFF.

Points on this clone: Read sequence stops 3 residues before the CDR3 end, and the germline J gene provides the missing end. The genes are TRBV6-2 or TRBV6-3 and TRBJ2-4; no firm D call. The CDR3 runs to 17 residues. The V gene's germline CDR1 is MNHEY and CDR2 SVGEGT. The sequenced part of the CDR3 DNA is TGTGCCAGCAGTTACGGTTCCACAGTGACCCCCAATCAGCCT. It yields the protein CASSYGSTVTPNQP. The full CDR3 protein is CASSYGSTVTPNQPQYF.

Notes on this clone: The read gets to within 3 residues of the CDR3 end, and the germline J gene fills in the rest. This chain links TRBV13 with TRBJ2-5, with 9 bases that match TRBD2. V lost 3 bases to trimming and J lost 5 bases; unmatched junction nucleotides: 4. The CDR3 extends over 14 amino acids. The germline CDR1 and CDR2 sequences are PRHDT and FYEKMQ (reference sequence). CDR3 in amino acids: CASSFRGGEETQYF. The CDR3 bases that were read are TGTGCCAGCAGCTTCCGCGGGGGGGAGGAGACC.

As to this clone: One end of the junction varies from germline; a read error may be responsible. The CDR3 end is not reached by the read, which stops 3 residues before it; the germline J gene fills it in. The chain has TRBV4-2 and TRBJ2-7; 11 bases align to TRBD1. Germline values: CDR1 LGHNA, CDR2 YNFKEQ. The CDR3 consists of 14 residues. The CDR3 protein is CASSPGQGAYEQYF. Partial CDR3 DNA: TGCGCCAGCAGCCCGGGACAGGGGGCCTACGAG.

Points on this clone: The CDR3 end is not reached by the read, which stops 3 residues before it; the germline J gene fills it in. V gene TRBV7-2 combines with J gene TRBJ1-2, with D possibly matching TRBD1 (6 bases). This CDR3 is built from 15 residues. Looked up from germline, CDR1 is SGHTA and CDR2 is FQGNSA. The CDR3 sequence: CASSSGGLAGADYTF. The part of the CDR3 DNA that was read is TGTGCCAGCAGCTCCGGAGGACTAGCGGGGGCCGAC.

Concerning this clone: The CDR3 end is not reached by the read, which stops 3 residues before it; the germline J gene fills it in. The chain couples TRBV6-2 or TRBV6-3 to TRBJ1-5, with 7 bases identical to TRBD1. The CDR3 is 16 amino acids. Losses at the gene ends were 4 bases for V and 3 bases for J; bases not matched to a gene: 9. CDR1 and CDR2 (germline): MNHEY, SVGEGT. The covered CDR3 bases are TGTGCCAGCAGTTCAGGACAGGCGGACGCCAATCAGCCC. Translating gives CASSSGQADANQP. The CDR3 as a whole reads CASSSGQADANQPQHF.

Details on this clone: The read halts 3 residues ahead of the CDR3 end, with the missing end drawn from the germline J gene. This sequence joins TRBV7-3 and TRBJ1-1, with TRBD1 as a possible D gene (5 bases). CDR3 size: 15 residues. Germline values: CDR1 SGHTA, CDR2 FQGTGA. Trimming stripped 0 bases from V and 7 bases from J, with 15 bases between. Partial CDR3 DNA: TGTGCCAGCAGCTTAACCGGGAACCGGGGGAATGAA. This sequence encodes CASSLTGNRGNE. The CDR3 in full is CASSLTGNRGNEAFF.

On this clone: The read ends 3 residues before the CDR3 terminus; that terminus is restored from the germline J gene. The chain combines TRBV20-1 with TRBJ1-5, with TRBD1 matching over 11 bases. The CDR3 runs to 15 residues. Germline assignment: CDR1 DFQATT and CDR2 SNEGSKA (reference sequence). Losses at the gene ends were 3 bases for V and 3 bases for J; bases not matched to a gene: 4. The sequenced CDR3 bases are TGCAGTGCTAGCGGGACAGGGGGGCCCAATCAGCCC. As protein: CSASGTGGPNQP. The whole CDR3 protein is CSASGTGGPNQPQHF.

A note on this clone: Sequencing ends 3 residues short of the CDR3 end; the germline J gene provides the rest. The V gene is TRBV18, the J gene TRBJ2-7, with D possibly being TRBD1 (5 bases). V was trimmed by 6 bases and J by 6 bases, leaving 18 bases between them. CDR1 is KGHSH and CDR2 is LQKENI in the germline V gene. The CDR3 is 14 residues long. CDR3 amino acids: CASSATAPPAEQYF. CDR3 bases read: TGTGCCAGCTCCGCGACAGCCCCCCCAGCCGAG.

A note on this clone: The read ends 3 residues early relative to the CDR3; the germline J gene fills the gap. The chain joins TRBV6-2 or TRBV6-3 to TRBJ2-3, with 12 bases aligning to TRBD2. The CDR3 contains 17 residues. Germline lookup yields CDR1 MNHEY and CDR2 SVGEGT. The CDR3 sequence is CASRRLAGVLSQETQYF. The CDR3 DNA, read in part, is TGTGCCAGCAGACGACTAGCGGGGGTTTTGTCCCAAGAGACG.

The sequenced CDR3 bases are TGTGCCAGCAGCTCAGGGCCTGGGCGCGAG. It yields the protein CASSSGPGRE. The CDR3 reads in full as CASSSGPGREQYF. This chain connects TRBV7-2 to TRBJ2-7, with a weak D call TRBD1 (5 bases). The missing CDR3 end, 3 residues past where the read stops, is filled in from the germline J gene. The length of the CDR3 is 13 residues. Looked up from germline, CDR1 is SGHTA and CDR2 is FQGNSA. The ends were cut back, 4 bases at V and 6 bases at J, with 13 bases in the middle. The variable domain in full, completed from reference TRBV7-2 and TRBJ2-7, reads GAGVSQSPSNKVTEKGKDVELRCDPISGHTALYWYRQSLGQGLEFLIYFQGNSAPDKSGLPSDRFSAERTGGSVSTLTIQRTQQEDSAVYLCASSSGPGREQYFGPGTRLTVT.

Note on this clone: The read stops 3 residues short of the end of the CDR3; the missing end is completed from the germline J gene. J is TRBJ2-1 and V is TRBV28; D not certain. CDR1 is MDHEN, CDR2 SYDVKM, per germline. This CDR3 spans 12 amino acids. The V end was cut by 5 bases, the J end by 3 bases, with 5 bases between. CDR3 amino acids: CASSDNYNEQFF. The covered CDR3 bases are TGTGCCAGCAGTGACAACTACAATGAG.

Worth noting for this clone: The read terminates 3 residues before the CDR3 end, so the remaining end is supplied by the germline J gene. The chain combines TRBV20-1 with TRBJ1-4; D is perhaps TRBD1 (5 bases). The V gene lost 0 bases and the J gene lost 7 bases, with 12 bases spanning the gap. CDR1 is DFQATT, CDR2 SNEGSKA, per germline (reference sequence). The CDR3 is 14 residues long. The part of the CDR3 DNA that was read is TGCAGTGCTAGAGATTTGGGGGGAGGTGAAAAA. The encoded protein is CSARDLGGGEK. The whole CDR3 reads CSARDLGGGEKLFF.